Following are 11 T cell receptor beta chains from one sample sequenced in a study of beta chain features in type 1 diabetes. Expressed TCRB transcripts got sequenced, as all isolated RNA was reverse transcribed. Repertoires were generated with immunoSEQ multiplex PCR, while TCRdb's copy carries only in-frame clones and drops some. Of about 320,000 clones in the sample, 13% to 15% are singletons; the top ten hold roughly 7%. Sequenced material: central memory CD4+ T cells from blood. All receptors come from a man aged 25 to 40 in good health.

This clone was counted between two and nine times. V gene TRBV11-3 combines with J gene TRBJ2-5; 11 positions match TRBD2. The V and J ends lost 6 bases and 4 bases, in that order; junction bases with no gene match: 10. Per germline, CDR1 SGHNT and CDR2 YENEEA. The CDR3 spans 16 residues. The CDR3 protein is CASSQPTSGIGETQYF. The CDR3 nucleotides read TGTGCCAGCAGTCAACCGACTAGCGGGATCGGAGAGACCCAGTACTTC.

The genes are TRBV2 and TRBJ1-2, with D maybe TRBD1 (6 bases). Trimming took off 6 bases at V and 4 bases at J, with 15 bases between the two ends. Per germline, CDR1 SNHLY and CDR2 FYNNEI. This CDR3 is 14 amino acids long. CDR3 amino acids: CASREQGPTYGYTF. CDR3 bases: TGTGCCAGCAGGGAACAGGGTCCTACCTATGGCTACACCTTC.

This clone was seen more than once but under ten times. V and J are TRBV7-2 and TRBJ2-3; 15 bases align to TRBD2. Germline CDR1 reads SGHTA; CDR2 reads FQGNSA. Germline trimming cut 4 bases from V and 4 bases from J; bases unmatched to any gene: 9. The CDR3 covers 18 residues. CDR3 region: CASSSPRTSGRGADTQYF. The CDR3 bases are TGTGCCAGCAGCTCCCCGAGGACTAGCGGGAGGGGGGCAGATACGCAGTATTTT. Supplemented by reference TRBV7-2 and TRBJ2-3, the full variable domain reads GAGVSQSPSNKVTEKGKDVELRCDPISGHTALYWYRQSLGQGLEFLIYFQGNSAPDKSGLPSDRFSAERTGGSVSTLTIQRTQQEDSAVYLCASSSPRTSGRGADTQYFGPGTRLTVL.

The chain combines TRBV7-9 with TRBJ2-3; TRBD1 is a possible D gene (5 bases). The V end lost 1 base, the J end lost 11 bases, and 10 bases lay between the germline ends. The CDR3 spans 12 residues. Germline V gene lookup returns CDR1 SEHNR and CDR2 FQNEAQ (reference sequence). CDR3 amino acids: CASSLDQGMQYF. CDR3 nucleotide sequence: TGTGCCAGCAGCTTAGATCAGGGTATGCAGTATTTT.

At least ten counts were recorded for this clone. The V and J genes are TRBV10-3 and TRBJ2-3; weak D call: TRBD2 (6 bases). The V end was cut by 2 bases, the J end by 7 bases, with 13 bases between. Germline-derived CDR1 and CDR2 are ENHRY and SYGVKD. The CDR3 has 14 residues. For the CDR3, the DNA is TGTGCCATCAGTGAGGCCGGGACTGCAAATACGCAGTATTTT. This sequence encodes CAISEAGTANTQYF.

V is TRBV7-2 and J is TRBJ2-1; D may be TRBD2 (7 bases). CDR1 SGHTA and CDR2 FQGNSA come from the germline V gene. V lost 4 bases to trimming and J lost 7 bases, with 17 bases between them. This CDR3 is built from 15 residues. As DNA, the CDR3 is TGTGCCAGCAGCTACCGGGCGGCGGGGGCAAATGAGCAGTTCTTC. It encodes CASSYRAAGANEQFF.

The chain has TRBV21-1 and TRBJ2-5. TRBV21-1 is a recognized pseudogene. The CDR3 spans 17 residues. Written as DNA, the CDR3 is TGTGCCAGCAGCAAAGAACCCCCCCCGGGGGCTGAGGAGACCCAGTACTTC. Translation gives CASSKEPPPGAEETQYF.

V is TRBV7-9 and J is TRBJ2-2; no definite D call. The CDR3 runs to 12 residues. The V gene's germline CDR1 is SEHNR and CDR2 FQNEAQ (reference sequence). V lost 3 bases and J lost 2, with 1 base in between. This CDR3 reads CASSFNTGELFF. CDR3 in DNA: TGTGCCAGCAGCTTTAACACCGGGGAGCTGTTTTTT.

The sample holds a few counts of this clone. V and J are TRBV5-1 and TRBJ2-1, with D perhaps TRBD1 or TRBD2 (6 bases each). From germline, CDR1 is SGHRS and CDR2 YFSETQ. V was pared by 2 bases and J by 0 bases, with 12 bases between. The CDR3 contains 16 residues. The CDR3 region is CASSFEGGRSYNEQFF. CDR3 bases: TGCGCCAGCAGCTTCGAAGGGGGGCGCTCCTACAATGAGCAGTTCTTC.

This chain uses TRBV7-7 with TRBJ2-7; no clear D gene. The V and J ends lost 1 base and 5 bases respectively, with 12 bases between them. This CDR3 spans 14 amino acids. Germline lookup yields CDR1 SSHAT and CDR2 FNYEAQ (reference sequence). The CDR3 nucleotides read TGTGCCAGCAGCTTAGGGTCTGGGTGGGACGAGCAGTACTTC. Protein sequence: CASSLGSGWDEQYF.

The V and J genes are TRBV4-3 and TRBJ2-5; tentatively, D is TRBD1 (5 bases). The CDR3 sequence is 15 residues long. In germline, CDR1 is LGHNA, CDR2 YSLEER. Trimming stripped 0 bases from V and 4 bases from J, with 12 bases between. The DNA of the CDR3 is TGCGCCAGCAGCCAAGAGGAGTTAAGGGGAGAGACCCAGTACTTC. Translated, it gives CASSQEELRGETQYF.